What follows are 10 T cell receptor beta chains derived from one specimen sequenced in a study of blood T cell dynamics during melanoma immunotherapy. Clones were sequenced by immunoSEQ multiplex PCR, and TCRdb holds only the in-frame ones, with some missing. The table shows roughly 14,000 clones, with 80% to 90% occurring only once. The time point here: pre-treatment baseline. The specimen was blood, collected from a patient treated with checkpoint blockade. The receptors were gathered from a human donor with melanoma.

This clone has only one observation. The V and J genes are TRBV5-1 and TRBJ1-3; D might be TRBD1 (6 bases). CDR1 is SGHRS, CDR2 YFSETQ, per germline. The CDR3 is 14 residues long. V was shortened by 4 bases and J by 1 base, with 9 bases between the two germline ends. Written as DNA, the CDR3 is TGCGCCAGCAGCCAAGGGGGTTCTGGAAACACCATATATTTT. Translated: CASSQGGSGNTIYF.

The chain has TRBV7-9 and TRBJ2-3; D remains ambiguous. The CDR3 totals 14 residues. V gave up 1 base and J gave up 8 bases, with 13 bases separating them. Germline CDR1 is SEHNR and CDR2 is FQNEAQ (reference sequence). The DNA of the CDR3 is TGTGCCAGCAGCTTAGAATCCTTATCTGGTACGCAGTATTTT. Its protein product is CASSLESLSGTQYF.

CDR3 residues: CASSRSNRVGNEQFF. In DNA, the CDR3 is TGTGCCAGCAGTAGGAGTAACAGGGTAGGCAATGAGCAGTTCTTC. This rearrangement joins TRBV2 to TRBJ2-1; tentative D call: TRBD1 (6 bases). CDR3 size: 15 residues. The germline V and J ends were trimmed by 5 bases and 6 bases, with 17 bases remaining between them. Germline CDR1 is SNHLY and CDR2 is FYNNEI.

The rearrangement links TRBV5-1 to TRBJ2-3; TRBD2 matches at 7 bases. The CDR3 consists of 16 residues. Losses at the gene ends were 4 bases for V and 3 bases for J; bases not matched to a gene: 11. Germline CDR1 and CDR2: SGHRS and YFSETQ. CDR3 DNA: TGCGCCAGCAGCCTTGGAACGGGGGGTGGGACAGATACGCAGTATTTT. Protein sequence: CASSLGTGGGTDTQYF.

The CDR3: CSVEGQGAAAFF. The CDR3 DNA follows: TGCAGCGTTGAAGGACAGGGGGCGGCGGCTTTCTTT. This sequence joins TRBV29-1 and TRBJ1-1, with 10 bases matching TRBD1. Germline CDR1 is SQVTM and CDR2 is ANQGSEA. This CDR3 spans 12 amino acids. Trimming at V came to 1 base and at J to 11 bases, leaving 4 bases not matched to a gene.

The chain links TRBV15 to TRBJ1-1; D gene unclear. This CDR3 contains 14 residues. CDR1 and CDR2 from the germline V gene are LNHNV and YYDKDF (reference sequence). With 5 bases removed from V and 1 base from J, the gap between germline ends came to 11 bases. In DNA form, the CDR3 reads TGTGCCACCAGCCGCTCAACCGCGAACACTGAAGCTTTCTTT. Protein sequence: CATSRSTANTEAFF.

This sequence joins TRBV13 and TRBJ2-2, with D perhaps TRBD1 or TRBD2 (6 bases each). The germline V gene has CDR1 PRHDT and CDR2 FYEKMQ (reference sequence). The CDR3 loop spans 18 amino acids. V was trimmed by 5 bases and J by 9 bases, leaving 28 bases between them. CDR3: CASSPGGVHGGQTRELFF. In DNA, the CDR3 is TGTGCCAGCAGCCCCGGGGGCGTACACGGGGGCCAAACCCGGGAGCTGTTTTTT.

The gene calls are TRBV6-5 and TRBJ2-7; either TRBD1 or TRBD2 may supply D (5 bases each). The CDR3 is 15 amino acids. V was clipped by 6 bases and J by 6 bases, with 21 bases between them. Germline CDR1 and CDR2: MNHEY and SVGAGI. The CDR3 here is CASRTGRQVGAEQYF. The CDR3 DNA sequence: TGTGCCAGCAGAACCGGTAGGCAGGTCGGGGCCGAGCAGTACTTC.

The CDR3 DNA reads TGCAGCGTTGATCTTCCGGGTAACTATGGCTACACCTTC. This sequence encodes CSVDLPGNYGYTF. The V and J genes are TRBV29-1 and TRBJ1-2; no clear D. V gave up 3 bases and J gave up 1 base, with 9 bases separating them. The CDR3 has 13 amino acids. CDR1 and CDR2 (germline): SQVTM, ANQGSEA.

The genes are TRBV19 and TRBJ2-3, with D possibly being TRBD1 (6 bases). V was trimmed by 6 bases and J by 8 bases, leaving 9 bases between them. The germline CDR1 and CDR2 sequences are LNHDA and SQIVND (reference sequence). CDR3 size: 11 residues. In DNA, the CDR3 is TGTGCCAGTAGCCAAGGGGGTACGCAGTATTTT. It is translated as CASSQGGTQYF.